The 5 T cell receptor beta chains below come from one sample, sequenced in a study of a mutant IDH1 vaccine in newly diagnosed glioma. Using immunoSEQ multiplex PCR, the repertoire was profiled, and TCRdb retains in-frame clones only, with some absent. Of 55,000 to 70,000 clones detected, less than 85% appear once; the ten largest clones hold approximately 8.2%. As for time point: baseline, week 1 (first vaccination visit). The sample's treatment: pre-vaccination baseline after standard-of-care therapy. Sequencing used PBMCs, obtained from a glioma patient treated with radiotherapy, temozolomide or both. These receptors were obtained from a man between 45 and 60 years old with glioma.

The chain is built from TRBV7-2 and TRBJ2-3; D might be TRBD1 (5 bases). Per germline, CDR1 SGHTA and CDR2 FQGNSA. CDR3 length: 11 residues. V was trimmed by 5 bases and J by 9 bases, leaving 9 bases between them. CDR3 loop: CASSPQGTQYF. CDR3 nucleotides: TGTGCCAGCAGCCCTCAGGGAACGCAGTATTTT.

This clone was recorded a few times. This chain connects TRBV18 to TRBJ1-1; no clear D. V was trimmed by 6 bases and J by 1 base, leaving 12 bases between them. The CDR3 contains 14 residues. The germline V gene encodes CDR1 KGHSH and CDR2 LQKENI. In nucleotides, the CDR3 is TGTGCCAGCTCGCCTGACGGCCAGAACACTGAAGCTTTCTTT. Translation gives CASSPDGQNTEAFF.

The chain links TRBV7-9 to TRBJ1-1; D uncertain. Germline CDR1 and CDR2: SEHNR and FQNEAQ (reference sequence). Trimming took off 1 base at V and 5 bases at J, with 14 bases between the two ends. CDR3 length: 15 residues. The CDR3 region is CASSLEWGSRTEAFF. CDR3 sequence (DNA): TGTGCCAGCAGCTTAGAGTGGGGAAGCAGAACTGAAGCTTTCTTT.

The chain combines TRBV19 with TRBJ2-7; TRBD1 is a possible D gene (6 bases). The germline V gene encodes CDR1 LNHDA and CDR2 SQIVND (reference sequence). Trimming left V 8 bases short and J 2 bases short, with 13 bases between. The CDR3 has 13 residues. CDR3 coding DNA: TGTGCCAGTTCGAACAGGGCAACCTACGAGCAGTACTTC. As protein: CASSNRATYEQYF.

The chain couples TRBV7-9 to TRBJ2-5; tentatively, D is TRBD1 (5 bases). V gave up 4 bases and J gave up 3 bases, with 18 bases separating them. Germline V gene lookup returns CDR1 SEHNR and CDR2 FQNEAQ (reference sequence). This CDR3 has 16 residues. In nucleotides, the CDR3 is TGTGCCAGCAGCTCACCCGTTTGGGGCAGGGAAGAGACCCAGTACTTC. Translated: CASSSPVWGREETQYF.